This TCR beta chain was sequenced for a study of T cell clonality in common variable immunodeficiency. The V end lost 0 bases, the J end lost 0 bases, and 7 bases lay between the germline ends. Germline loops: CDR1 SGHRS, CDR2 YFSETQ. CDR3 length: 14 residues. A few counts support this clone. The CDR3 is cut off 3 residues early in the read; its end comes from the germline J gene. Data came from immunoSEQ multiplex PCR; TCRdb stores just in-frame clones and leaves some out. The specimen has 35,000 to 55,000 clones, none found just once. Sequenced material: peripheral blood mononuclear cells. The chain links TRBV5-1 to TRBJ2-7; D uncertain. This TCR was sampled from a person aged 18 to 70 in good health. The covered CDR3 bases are TGCGCCAGCAGCTTGGACGGTAGCTCCTACGAG. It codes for CASSLDGSSYE. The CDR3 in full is CASSLDGSSYEQYF.